These T cell receptor beta chains were read from a single sample in a study of blood T cell repertoires in COVID-19. Sequencing was performed with immunoSEQ multiplex PCR; in TCRdb, only in-frame clones are kept and a portion is missing. Of about 69,000 clones detected, roughly three quarters appear once; the ten largest clones hold more than 15%. Material for sequencing was peripheral blood. The receptors shown here come from a man aged 55-75 years with acute or convalescent COVID-19. The CDR3 runs from the conserved cysteine through the conserved F or W. The D gene is left open where the match is weak. The listing skips clone size in some rows; elsewhere it reads once, few, many or a size class.

j_gene: TRBJ2-1
v_gene: TRBV6-5
abundance: few
d_gene: TRBD2
CDR3aa: CASERGEGSYNEQFF
CDR3nt: TGTGCCAGCGAGCGGGGGGAGGGAAGCTACAATGAGCAGTTCTTC

j_gene: TRBJ2-7
v_gene: TRBV19
abundance: NA
d_gene: TRBD2
CDR3aa: CASSSYGTSGGYEQYF
CDR3nt: TGTGCCAGTAGCTCCTATGGGACTAGCGGGGGCTACGAGCAGTACTTC

j_gene: TRBJ1-2
v_gene: TRBV7-9
abundance: NA
d_gene: NA
CDR3aa: CASSLDSYWGYTF
CDR3nt: TGTGCCAGCAGCTTAGACTCCTACTGGGGCTACACCTTC

j_gene: TRBJ2-4
v_gene: TRBV5-6
abundance: NA
d_gene: TRBD1
CDR3aa: CASSPGTGGNIQYF
CDR3nt: TGTGCCAGCAGCCCTGGGACAGGGGGAAACATTCAGTACTTC

j_gene: TRBJ2-2
v_gene: TRBV9
abundance: NA
d_gene: TRBD2
CDR3aa: CASSAPQAGLANTGELFF
CDR3nt: TGTGCCAGCAGCGCACCCCAGGCGGGACTAGCGAACACCGGGGAGCTGTTTTTT

j_gene: TRBJ1-5
v_gene: TRBV10-3
abundance: few
d_gene: NA
CDR3aa: CAIATATDNQPQHF
CDR3nt: TGTGCCATCGCTACCGCGACAGACAATCAGCCCCAGCATTTT

j_gene: TRBJ1-4
v_gene: TRBV4-3
abundance: NA
d_gene: TRBD1
CDR3aa: CASSQSRGSGLFF
CDR3nt: TGCGCCAGCAGCCAAAGCAGGGGGTCGGGACTGTTTTTT

j_gene: TRBJ1-2
v_gene: TRBV13
abundance: NA
d_gene: TRBD1
CDR3aa: CASSSRTGGNYGYTF
CDR3nt: TGTGCCAGCAGCTCCCGGACAGGAGGAAACTATGGCTACACCTTC

j_gene: TRBJ2-7
v_gene: TRBV19
abundance: NA
d_gene: NA
CDR3aa: CASSPTVTASSYEQYF
CDR3nt: TGTGCCAGTAGTCCCACTGTGACAGCGAGCTCCTACGAGCAGTACTTC

j_gene: TRBJ2-6
v_gene: TRBV12-5
abundance: NA
d_gene: NA
CDR3aa: CASGLVRDGETGANVLTF
CDR3nt: TGTGCTAGTGGTTTGGTACGTGACGGAGAGACTGGGGCCAACGTCCTGACTTTC

j_gene: TRBJ2-1
v_gene: TRBV6-2/TRBV6-3
abundance: NA
d_gene: TRBD1
CDR3aa: CASSYSRLGQGGNEQFF
CDR3nt: TGTGCCAGCAGTTACTCTAGGCTCGGACAGGGTGGGAATGAGCAGTTCTTC

j_gene: TRBJ1-2
v_gene: TRBV29-1
abundance: once
d_gene: NA
CDR3aa: CSPSGGSSHGYTF
CDR3nt: TGCAGCCCGTCGGGGGGTAGTAGTCATGGCTACACCTTC

j_gene: TRBJ1-1
v_gene: TRBV5-4
abundance: once
d_gene: TRBD1
CDR3aa: CASSLTGVTTEAFF
CDR3nt: TGTGCCAGCAGCTTGACAGGGGTGACCACTGAAGCTTTCTTT

j_gene: TRBJ1-3
v_gene: TRBV5-1
abundance: once
d_gene: NA
CDR3aa: CASSLEQGGYSGNTIYF
CDR3nt: TGCGCCAGCAGCTTGGAACAGGGAGGGTATTCTGGAAACACCATATATTTT

j_gene: TRBJ1-6
v_gene: TRBV6-6
abundance: NA
d_gene: NA
CDR3aa: CASSAHGVGNSPLHF
CDR3nt: TGTGCCAGCAGTGCCCACGGGGTGGGGAATTCACCCCTCCACTTT

j_gene: TRBJ1-3
v_gene: TRBV29-1
abundance: NA
d_gene: TRBD1
CDR3aa: CSAEGTGRNTIYF
CDR3nt: TGCAGCGCCGAGGGGACAGGGAGAAACACCATATATTTT

j_gene: TRBJ2-5
v_gene: TRBV5-5
abundance: few
d_gene: NA
CDR3aa: CASGGVPGGQETQYF
CDR3nt: TGTGCCAGCGGAGGCGTCCCTGGCGGACAAGAGACCCAGTACTTC

j_gene: TRBJ2-3
v_gene: TRBV6-1
abundance: NA
d_gene: TRBD2
CDR3aa: CASSVIAGAFTDTQYF
CDR3nt: TGTGCCAGCAGTGTTATAGCGGGGGCCTTCACAGATACGCAGTATTTT

j_gene: TRBJ2-1
v_gene: TRBV6-4
abundance: NA
d_gene: TRBD2
CDR3aa: CASSEGLAGGHEQFF
CDR3nt: TGTGCCAGCAGTGAGGGACTAGCGGGGGGACACGAGCAGTTCTTC

j_gene: TRBJ1-1
v_gene: TRBV10-3
abundance: NA
d_gene: TRBD1
CDR3aa: CAISGTGGKAFF
CDR3nt: TGTGCCATCAGTGGGACAGGGGGTAAAGCTTTCTTT

j_gene: TRBJ2-7
v_gene: TRBV24-1
abundance: once
d_gene: NA
CDR3aa: CATRERGGPYEQYF
CDR3nt: TGTGCCACCCGGGAGAGGGGAGGCCCCTACGAGCAGTACTTC

j_gene: TRBJ2-2
v_gene: TRBV9
abundance: once
d_gene: TRBD2
CDR3aa: CASSALAGGPLGQALRSTGELFF
CDR3nt: TGTGCCAGCAGCGCTCTAGCGGGGGGGCCGTTGGGACAGGCCTTGAGGAGCACCGGGGAGCTGTTTTTT